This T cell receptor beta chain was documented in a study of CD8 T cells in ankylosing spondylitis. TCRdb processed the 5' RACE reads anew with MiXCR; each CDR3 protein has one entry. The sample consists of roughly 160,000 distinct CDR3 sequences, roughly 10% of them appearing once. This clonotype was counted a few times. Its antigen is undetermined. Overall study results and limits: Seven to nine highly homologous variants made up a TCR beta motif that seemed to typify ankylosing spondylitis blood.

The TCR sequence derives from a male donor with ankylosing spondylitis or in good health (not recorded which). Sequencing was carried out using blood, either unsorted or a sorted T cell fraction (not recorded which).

The CDR3 DNA is TGTGCCAGCAGCTCCTACGGACAGAACTATGGCTACACCTTC. Translating it yields CASSSYGQNYGYTF. The rearrangement joins TRBV11-2 to TRBJ1-2; maybe TRBD1 (6 bases). CDR1 and CDR2 from the germline V gene are SGHAT and FQNNGV. The length of the CDR3 is 14 residues. The V end was cut by 4 bases, the J end by 2 bases, with 11 bases between. The full variable domain, its missing parts supplied by reference TRBV11-2 and TRBJ1-2, is EAGVAQSPRYKIIEKRQSVAFWCNPISGHATLYWYQQILGQGPKLLIQFQNNGVVDDSQLPKDRFSAERLKGVDSTLKIQPAKLEDSAVYLCASSSYGQNYGYTFGSGTRLTVV.